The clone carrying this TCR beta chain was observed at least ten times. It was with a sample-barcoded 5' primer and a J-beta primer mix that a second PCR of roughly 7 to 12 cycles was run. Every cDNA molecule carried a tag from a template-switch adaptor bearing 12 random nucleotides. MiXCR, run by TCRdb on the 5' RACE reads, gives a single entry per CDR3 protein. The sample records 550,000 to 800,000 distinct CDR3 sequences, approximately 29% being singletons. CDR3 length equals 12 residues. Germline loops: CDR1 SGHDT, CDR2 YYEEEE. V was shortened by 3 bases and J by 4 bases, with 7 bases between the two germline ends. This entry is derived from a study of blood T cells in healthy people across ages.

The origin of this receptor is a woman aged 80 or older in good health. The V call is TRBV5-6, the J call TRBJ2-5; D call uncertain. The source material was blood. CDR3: CASSWMGETQYF. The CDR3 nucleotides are TGTGCCAGCAGCTGGATGGGAGAGACCCAGTACTTC.